Below, 15 T cell receptor beta chains from the same sample are listed, as sequenced in a study of CD8 T cells in Susac syndrome. Roughly 0.45 to 1 ug RNA was reverse transcribed with random hexamers. One entry per CDR3 protein, called by TCRdb with MiXCR from the immunoSEQ multiplex PCR reads. The sample consists of 210,000 or so distinct CDR3 sequences, 85% to 95% of them appearing once. The sequencing input was CD4+ T cells from PBMCs. These receptors were taken from a human donor with Susac syndrome.

The chain links TRBV12-3 or TRBV12-4 to TRBJ2-7; D tentatively reads TRBD1 or TRBD2 (6 bases each). The CDR3 covers 11 residues. Trimming left V 7 bases short and J 5 bases short, with 9 bases between. CDR3 loop: CASKGGNEQYF. The CDR3 DNA sequence: TGTGCCAGCAAGGGGGGCAACGAGCAGTACTTC.

The gene calls are TRBV19 and TRBJ2-7; possibly TRBD1 for D (6 bases). V lost 6 bases and J 1 base, leaving 13 bases between the germline ends. The CDR3 length is 14 residues. Germline lookup yields CDR1 LNHDA and CDR2 SQIVND (reference sequence). The CDR3 region is CASSTSTGSYEQYF. The CDR3 DNA reads as TGTGCCAGTAGCACCTCCACAGGGTCCTACGAGCAGTACTTC.

The chain has TRBV20-1 and TRBJ2-7; no clear D. V was shortened by 1 base and J by 6 bases, with 10 bases between the two germline ends. The germline gives CDR1 DFQATT, CDR2 SNEGSKA (reference sequence). The CDR3 runs to 12 residues. CDR3 sequence: CSARAEAAEQYF. As DNA, the CDR3 is TGCAGTGCTAGAGCCGAGGCGGCCGAGCAGTACTTC.

This clonotype occurred once. The rearrangement links TRBV27 to TRBJ1-5, with D hard to call. Trimming shortened V by 4 bases and J by 3 bases, and 4 bases separated the two germline ends. The CDR3 spans 12 residues. In germline, CDR1 is MNHEY, CDR2 SMNVEV (reference sequence). CDR3 coding DNA: TGTGCCAGCAGTTCGCACAATCAGCCCCAGCATTTT. This translates into CASSSHNQPQHF.

The CDR3 sequence: CATSRNRGPETQYF. CDR3 bases: TGTGCCACCAGCAGAAACAGGGGGCCGGAGACCCAGTACTTC. The chain recombines TRBV15 with TRBJ2-5; 9 positions match TRBD1. CDR3 length equals 14 residues. Germline trimming cut 2 bases from V and 5 bases from J; bases unmatched to any gene: 3. The germline V gene has CDR1 LNHNV and CDR2 YYDKDF (reference sequence).

This rearrangement joins TRBV28 to TRBJ1-2, with TRBD1 identical over 8 bases. This CDR3 region has 12 residues. The V and J ends lost 9 bases and 3 bases, in that order; junction bases with no gene match: 3. Per germline, CDR1 MDHEN and CDR2 SYDVKM. The CDR3 nucleotides are TGTGCCAGTCAGGGGGCATACTATGGCTACACCTTC. The encoded protein is CASQGAYYGYTF.

The chain uses TRBV29-1 and TRBJ2-5; possible D gene TRBD2, 5 bases. Germline CDR1 and CDR2: SQVTM and ANQGSEA. This CDR3 is built from 16 residues. V lost 3 bases and J lost 5, with 22 bases in between. The chain's CDR3 is CSVDSYPGILEETQYF. The CDR3 nucleotides are TGCAGCGTTGACTCCTACCCGGGGATCCTGGAGGAGACCCAGTACTTC.

This chain uses TRBV6-1 with TRBJ2-1; no firm D call. V was pared by 5 bases and J by 1 base, with 18 bases between. The CDR3 is 17 amino acids. In germline, CDR1 is MNHNS, CDR2 SASEGT. The CDR3 nucleotides read TGTGCCAGCAGTCCTTTAAGGACGGCTGTTTCCTACAATGAGCAGTTCTTC. Its translation is CASSPLRTAVSYNEQFF.

The rearrangement links TRBV11-3 to TRBJ1-2; the match to TRBD1 covers 8 bases. Germline values: CDR1 SGHNT, CDR2 YENEEA. This CDR3 is built from 15 residues. With 4 bases clipped from V and 1 base from J, the junction kept 5 bases outside the gene matches. In nucleotides, the CDR3 is TGTGCCAGCAGCTCCGACAGGGGACATAACTATGGCTACACCTTC. Translating gives CASSSDRGHNYGYTF.

The J gene is TRBJ1-1, the V gene TRBV3-1; tentative D call: TRBD1 (6 bases). Germline V CDR1 and CDR2: LGHDT, YNNKEL (reference sequence). V lost 9 bases and J lost 1, with 9 bases in between. The CDR3 runs to 12 residues. DNA of the CDR3: TGTGCCAGTGAGGGGGGGAACACTGAAGCTTTCTTT. This sequence encodes CASEGGNTEAFF.

The chain uses TRBV20-1 and TRBJ2-3; 9 positions match TRBD2. J gave up 2 bases and V 5 bases, and 8 bases lay outside the gene matches. Germline V gene data show CDR1 as DFQATT and CDR2 as SNEGSKA (reference sequence). The CDR3 runs 15 residues. The CDR3 loop is CSAPPGGGDTDTQYF. DNA for the CDR3: TGCAGTGCTCCCCCCGGCGGGGGGGACACAGATACGCAGTATTTT.

The genes are TRBV6-2 or TRBV6-3 and TRBJ1-1; TRBD1 agrees at 8 bases. With 6 bases clipped from V and 4 bases from J, the junction kept 10 bases outside the gene matches. This CDR3 spans 15 amino acids. Germline V lookup: CDR1 MNHEY, CDR2 SVGEGT. CDR3 bases: TGTGCCAGCAGCCTCGGACAGGGAGGGAGCACTGAAGCTTTCTTT. Its translation is CASSLGQGGSTEAFF.

This chain joins TRBV12-5 and TRBJ1-2; 9 positions match TRBD1. Germline V CDR1 and CDR2: LGHNT, FRNRAP. This CDR3 has 15 residues. Germline trimming cut 2 bases from V and 8 bases from J; bases unmatched to any gene: 9. The CDR3, as DNA: TGTGCTAGTGGTTTGACGAGGGACAGGGAATCGGGCTACACCTTC. This codes for CASGLTRDRESGYTF.

The chain couples TRBV30 to TRBJ1-4; D not certain. CDR1 is GTSNPN, CDR2 SVGIG, per germline (reference sequence). The V gene lost 3 bases and the J gene lost 8 bases, with 19 bases spanning the gap. The CDR3 is made up of 15 amino acids. The CDR3 sequence is CAWRALGSVREKLFF. The DNA of the CDR3 is TGTGCCTGGAGGGCCCTGGGGAGCGTACGGGAAAAACTGTTTTTT.

J is TRBJ2-2 and V is TRBV12-3 or TRBV12-4, with a tentative D call TRBD1 (7 bases). The V and J ends lost 3 bases and 5 bases respectively, with 10 bases between them. The CDR3 extends over 14 amino acids. The DNA for the CDR3 is TGTGCCAGCAGTTTGACAGGGAGGACCGGGGAGCTGTTTTTT. Its protein product is CASSLTGRTGELFF.